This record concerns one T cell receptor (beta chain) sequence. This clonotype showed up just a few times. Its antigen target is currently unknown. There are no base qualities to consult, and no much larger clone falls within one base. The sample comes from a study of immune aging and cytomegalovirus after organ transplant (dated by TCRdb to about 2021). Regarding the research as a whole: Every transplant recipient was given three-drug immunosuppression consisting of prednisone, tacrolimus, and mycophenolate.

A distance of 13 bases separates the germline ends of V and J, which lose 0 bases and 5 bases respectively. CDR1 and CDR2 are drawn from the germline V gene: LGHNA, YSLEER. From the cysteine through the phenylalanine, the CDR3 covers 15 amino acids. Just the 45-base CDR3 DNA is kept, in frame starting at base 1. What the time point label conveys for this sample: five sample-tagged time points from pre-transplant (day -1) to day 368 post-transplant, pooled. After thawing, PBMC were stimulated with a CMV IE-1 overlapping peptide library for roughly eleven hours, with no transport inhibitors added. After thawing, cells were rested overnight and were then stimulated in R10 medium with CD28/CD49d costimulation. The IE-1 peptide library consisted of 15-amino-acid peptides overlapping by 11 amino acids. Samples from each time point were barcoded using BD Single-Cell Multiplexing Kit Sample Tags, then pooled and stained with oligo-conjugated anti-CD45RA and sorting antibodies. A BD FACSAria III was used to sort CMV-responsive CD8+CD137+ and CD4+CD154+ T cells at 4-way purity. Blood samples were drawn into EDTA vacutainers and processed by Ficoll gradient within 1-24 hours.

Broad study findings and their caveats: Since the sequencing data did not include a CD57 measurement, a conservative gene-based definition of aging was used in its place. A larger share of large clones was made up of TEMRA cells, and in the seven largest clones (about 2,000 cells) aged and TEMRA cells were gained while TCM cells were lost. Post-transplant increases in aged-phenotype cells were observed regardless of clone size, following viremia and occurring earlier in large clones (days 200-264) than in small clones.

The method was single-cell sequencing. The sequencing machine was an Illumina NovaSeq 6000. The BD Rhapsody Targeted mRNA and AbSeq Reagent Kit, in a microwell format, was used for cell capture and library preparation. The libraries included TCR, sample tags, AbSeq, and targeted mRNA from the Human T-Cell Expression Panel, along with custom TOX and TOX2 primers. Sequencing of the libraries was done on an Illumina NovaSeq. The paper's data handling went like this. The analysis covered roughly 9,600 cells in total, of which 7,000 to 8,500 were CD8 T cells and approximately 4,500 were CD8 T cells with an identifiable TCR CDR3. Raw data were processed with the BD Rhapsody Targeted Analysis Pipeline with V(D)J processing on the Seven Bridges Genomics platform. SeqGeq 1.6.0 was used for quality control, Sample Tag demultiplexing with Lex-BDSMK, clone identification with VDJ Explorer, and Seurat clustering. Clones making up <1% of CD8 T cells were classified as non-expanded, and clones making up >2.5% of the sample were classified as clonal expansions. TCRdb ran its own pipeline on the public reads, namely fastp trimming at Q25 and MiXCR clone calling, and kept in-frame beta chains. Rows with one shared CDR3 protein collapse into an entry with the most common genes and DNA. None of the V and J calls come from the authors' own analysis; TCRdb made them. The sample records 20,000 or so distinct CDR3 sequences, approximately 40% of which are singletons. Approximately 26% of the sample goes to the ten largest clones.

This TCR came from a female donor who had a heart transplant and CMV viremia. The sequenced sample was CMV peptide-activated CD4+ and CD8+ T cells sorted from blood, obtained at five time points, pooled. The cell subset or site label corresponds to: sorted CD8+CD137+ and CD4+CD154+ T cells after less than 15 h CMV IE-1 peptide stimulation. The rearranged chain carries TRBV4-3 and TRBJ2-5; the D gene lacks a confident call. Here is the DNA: TGCGCCAGCAGCCAAGATCTTTCGGACGCGGAGACCCAGTACTTC. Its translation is CASSQDLSDAETQYF.